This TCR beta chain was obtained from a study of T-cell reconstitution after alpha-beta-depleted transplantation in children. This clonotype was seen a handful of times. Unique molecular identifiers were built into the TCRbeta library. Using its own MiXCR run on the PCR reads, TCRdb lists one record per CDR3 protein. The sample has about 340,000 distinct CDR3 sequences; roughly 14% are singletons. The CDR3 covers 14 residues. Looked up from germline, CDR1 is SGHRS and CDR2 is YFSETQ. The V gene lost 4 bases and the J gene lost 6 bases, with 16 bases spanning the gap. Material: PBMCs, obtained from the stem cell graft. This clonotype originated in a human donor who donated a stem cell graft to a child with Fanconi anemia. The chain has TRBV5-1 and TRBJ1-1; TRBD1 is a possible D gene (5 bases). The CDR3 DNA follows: TGCGCCAGCAGCCACGGGGCCGGACGGTCTGAAGCTTTCTTT. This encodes CASSHGAGRSEAFF.